The next 19 T cell receptor beta chains were all read from a single sample in a study of blood T cell repertoires in COVID-19. Clones were read by immunoSEQ multiplex PCR, and TCRdb kept only the in-frame ones, dropping some. In the table there are fewer than 400,000 clones, over 75% of which are singletons. The sequenced sample was PBMCs or T cells enriched from blood (not recorded which). All receptors derive from a man under 40 who had recovered from COVID-19.

The rearrangement joins TRBV9 to TRBJ1-2; D call uncertain. The CDR3 spans 13 residues. V lost 0 bases to trimming and J lost 9 bases, with 12 bases between them. From germline, CDR1 is SGDLS and CDR2 YYNGEE. The CDR3 spells CASSVGGGNSYTF. In nucleotides, the CDR3 is TGTGCCAGCAGCGTAGGAGGAGGGAACAGCTACACCTTC.

This clone came up many times. This chain connects TRBV18 to TRBJ1-1; 7 positions agree with TRBD1. Germline V CDR1 and CDR2: KGHSH, LQKENI. V lost 0 bases, J lost 4 bases, and 8 bases stayed unmatched. The CDR3 covers 16 residues. This CDR3 reads CASSPPGRGLVTEAFF. The CDR3 coding sequence is TGTGCCAGCTCACCACCGGGCAGGGGGTTGGTCACTGAAGCTTTCTTT.

The V gene is TRBV29-1, the J gene TRBJ1-2, with D possibly matching TRBD1 (5 bases). Trimming took off 2 bases at V and 3 bases at J, with 10 bases between the two ends. Germline assignment: CDR1 SQVTM and CDR2 ANQGSEA. The CDR3 covers 13 residues. Written as DNA, the CDR3 is TGCAGCGTTGAATTCGGCAGGGACTATGGCTACACCTTC. This encodes CSVEFGRDYGYTF. The whole variable domain, filled in from reference TRBV29-1 and TRBJ1-2, reads SAVISQKPSRDICQRGTSLTIQCQVDSQVTMMFWYRQQPGQSLTLIATANQGSEATYESGFVIDKFPISRPNLTFSTLTVSNMSPEDSSIYLCSVEFGRDYGYTFGSGTRLTVV.

J is TRBJ1-1 and V is TRBV7-9; D possibly corresponds to TRBD1 (5 bases). V lost 5 bases and J lost 1, with 11 bases in between. This CDR3 is 14 amino acids long. The germline gives CDR1 SEHNR, CDR2 FQNEAQ (reference sequence). The CDR3 region is CASSRTDRNTEAFF. DNA of the CDR3: TGTGCCAGCAGCCGAACCGACAGGAACACTGAAGCTTTCTTT. The whole variable domain, filled in from reference TRBV7-9 and TRBJ1-1, reads DTGVSQNPRHKITKRGQNVTFRCDPISEHNRLYWYRQTLGQGPEFLTYFQNEAQLEKSRLLSDRFSAERPKGSFSTLEIQRTEQGDSAMYLCASSRTDRNTEAFFGQGTRLTVV.

The genes are TRBV5-1 and TRBJ2-3, with D possibly matching TRBD2 (5 bases). The CDR3 loop spans 14 amino acids. The V gene lost 1 base and the J gene lost 5 bases, with 11 bases spanning the gap. In germline, CDR1 is SGHRS, CDR2 YFSETQ. In DNA form, the CDR3 reads TGCGCCAGCAGCTTGACCGGGGATGTAGATACGCAGTATTTT. As protein: CASSLTGDVDTQYF.

V gene TRBV11-2 combines with J gene TRBJ2-7; 10 positions match TRBD1. Trimming at V came to 5 bases and at J to 6 bases, leaving 7 bases not matched to a gene. Germline values: CDR1 SGHAT, CDR2 FQNNGV. The CDR3 has 14 amino acids. CDR3: CASSALGTGVEQYF. The CDR3 coding sequence is TGTGCCAGCAGCGCCCTAGGGACAGGGGTCGAGCAGTACTTC.

The gene calls are TRBV10-3 and TRBJ1-3; tentatively, D is TRBD1 (5 bases). CDR1 is ENHRY, CDR2 SYGVKD, per germline. Trimming left V 2 bases short and J 0 bases short, with 11 bases between. The length of the CDR3 is 16 residues. CDR3 residues: CAISEGHASSGNTIYF. CDR3 nucleotides: TGTGCCATCAGTGAGGGACACGCGAGCTCTGGAAACACCATATATTTT.

The genes are TRBV10-3 and TRBJ2-2, with 12 nucleotides matching TRBD2. This CDR3 comprises 17 residues. Looked up from germline, CDR1 is ENHRY and CDR2 is SYGVKD. After removal of 6 bases from V and 4 bases from J, the junction contained 9 bases not matched to a gene. This CDR3 is CAIRRASGGAVTGELFF. CDR3 bases: TGTGCCATCAGAAGGGCTAGCGGGGGGGCCGTCACCGGGGAGCTGTTTTTT.

The chain combines TRBV18 with TRBJ1-1, with a tentative D call TRBD1 (5 bases). V was shortened by 0 bases and J by 4 bases, with 12 bases between the two germline ends. Germline loops: CDR1 KGHSH, CDR2 LQKENI. The CDR3 contains 15 residues. CDR3 sequence (DNA): TGTGCCAGCTCACCACCAACAAAAAGGGGCACTGAAGCTTTCTTT. This sequence encodes CASSPPTKRGTEAFF. Full variable domain (remainder filled in from reference TRBV18 and TRBJ1-1): NAGVMQNPRHLVRRRGQEARLRCSPMKGHSHVYWYRQLPEEGLKFMVYLQKENIIDESGMPKERFSAEFPKEGPSILRIQQVVRGDSAAYFCASSPPTKRGTEAFFGQGTRLTVV.

V and J are TRBV7-6 and TRBJ2-7; perhaps TRBD1 as D (6 bases). Germline V gives CDR1 SGHVS, CDR2 FNYEAQ. V was pared by 5 bases and J by 4 bases, with 12 bases between. The length of the CDR3 is 13 residues. DNA for the CDR3: TGTGCCAGCAGCGCCGAACAGGGTTACGAGCAGTACTTC. Amino acid sequence: CASSAEQGYEQYF.

The chain links TRBV2 to TRBJ2-5, with TRBD1 matching over 7 bases. The CDR3 length is 14 residues. V was pared by 2 bases and J by 3 bases, with 3 bases of the junction left unmatched. Germline-derived CDR1 and CDR2 are SNHLY and FYNNEI. CDR3 DNA sequence: TGTGCCAGCAGTGAACCCGACAGGGAAGAGACCCAGTACTTC. Its translation is CASSEPDREETQYF. Using reference TRBV2 and TRBJ2-5 for the parts outside the CDR3, the full variable domain is EPEVTQTPSHQVTQMGQEVILRCVPISNHLYFYWYRQILGQKVEFLVSFYNNEISEKSEIFDDQFSVERPDGSNFTLKIRSTKLEDSAMYFCASSEPDREETQYFGPGTRLLVL.

Details on this clone: Other DNA sequences of this sample code for an identical CDR3. The rearrangement uses TRBV19 and TRBJ2-2; tentatively, D is TRBD1 (6 bases). V was trimmed by 3 bases and J by 4 bases, leaving 12 bases between them. Germline lookup yields CDR1 LNHDA and CDR2 SQIVND (reference sequence). The CDR3 covers 15 residues. The CDR3 here is CASSISGGATGELFF. The CDR3 DNA reads TGTGCCAGTAGTATTAGTGGGGGCGCCACCGGGGAGCTGTTTTTT.

V is TRBV7-2 and J is TRBJ2-5; tentative D call: TRBD2 (7 bases). Per the germline V gene, CDR1 is SGHTA and CDR2 is FQGNSA. This CDR3 is built from 14 residues. Trimming took off 8 bases at V and 4 bases at J, with 17 bases between the two ends. This chain's CDR3 is CASRREGGGETQYF. The CDR3 DNA sequence: TGTGCCAGCCGCAGGGAGGGAGGGGGAGAGACCCAGTACTTC.

CDR3: CASSLDQGAGQPQHF. CDR3 DNA: TGCGCCAGCAGCTTGGACCAGGGGGCTGGTCAGCCCCAGCATTTT. The gene calls are TRBV5-1 and TRBJ1-5; 8 bases match TRBD1. Germline trimming cut 0 bases from V and 6 bases from J; bases unmatched to any gene: 5. The CDR3 consists of 15 residues. CDR1 and CDR2 (germline): SGHRS, YFSETQ.

The genes are TRBV27 and TRBJ2-7; 14 nucleotides line up with TRBD2. The trim removed 6 bases at V and 4 bases at J, leaving 20 bases unmatched. The CDR3 has 20 amino acids. The germline gives CDR1 MNHEY, CDR2 SMNVEV (reference sequence). CDR3 coding DNA: TGTGCCAGCAGGCGCCCCGGCAGGGGGGGACTAGCGGGGGCTGAGTACGAGCAGTACTTC. Translated, it gives CASRRPGRGGLAGAEYEQYF.

This clone showed up just a few times. V is TRBV24-1 and J is TRBJ1-5; no reliable D call. The CDR3 loop spans 15 amino acids. The V gene's germline CDR1 is KGHDR and CDR2 SFDVKD. The germline V and J ends were trimmed by 3 bases and 1 base, with 9 bases remaining between them. The CDR3 loop is CATSDPSASNQPQHF. The CDR3 DNA follows: TGTGCCACCAGTGATCCCAGCGCGAGCAATCAGCCCCAGCATTTT.

The V gene is TRBV4-1, the J gene TRBJ2-7; TRBD1 matches at 12 bases. The CDR3 is 16 residues long. Trimming removed 4 bases from V and 6 bases from J; junction bases left unmatched: 10. CDR1 is MGHRA and CDR2 is YSYEKL in the germline V gene. CDR3 loop: CASSREPGQGAFEQYF. CDR3 coding DNA: TGCGCCAGCAGCCGCGAACCGGGACAGGGGGCTTTCGAGCAGTACTTC.

The chain uses TRBV4-2 and TRBJ2-4; 11 nucleotides line up with TRBD2. Looked up from germline, CDR1 is LGHNA and CDR2 is YNFKEQ. The V and J ends lost 0 bases and 7 bases, in that order; junction bases with no gene match: 5. There are 16 residues in the CDR3. This CDR3 is CASSQDRRLAGNIQYF. CDR3 coding DNA: TGTGCCAGCAGCCAAGATAGGAGACTAGCGGGGAACATTCAGTACTTC.

The V call is TRBV18, the J call TRBJ1-2, with TRBD1 identical over 7 bases. CDR1 and CDR2 from the germline V gene are KGHSH and LQKENI. J lost 3 bases, V lost 3 bases, and 7 bases had no gene match. The length of the CDR3 is 15 residues. CDR3 in amino acids: CASSPVQGSDYGYTF. The DNA of the CDR3 is TGTGCCAGCTCACCGGTACAGGGGTCTGACTATGGCTACACCTTC.